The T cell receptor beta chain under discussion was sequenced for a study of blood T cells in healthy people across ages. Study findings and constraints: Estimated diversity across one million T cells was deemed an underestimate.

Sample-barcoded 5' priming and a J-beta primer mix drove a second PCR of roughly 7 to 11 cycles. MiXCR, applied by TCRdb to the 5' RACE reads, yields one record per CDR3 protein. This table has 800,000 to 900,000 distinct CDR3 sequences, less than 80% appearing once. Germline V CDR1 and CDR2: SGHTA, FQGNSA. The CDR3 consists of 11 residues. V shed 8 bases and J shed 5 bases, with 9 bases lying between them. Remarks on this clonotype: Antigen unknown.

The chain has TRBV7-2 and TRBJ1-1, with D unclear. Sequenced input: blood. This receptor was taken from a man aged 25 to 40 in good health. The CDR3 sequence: CASLFATEAFF. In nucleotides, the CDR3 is TGTGCCAGCCTTTTTGCAACTGAAGCTTTCTTT. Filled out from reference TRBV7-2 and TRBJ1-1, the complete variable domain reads GAGVSQSPSNKVTEKGKDVELRCDPISGHTALYWYRQSLGQGLEFLIYFQGNSAPDKSGLPSDRFSAERTGGSVSTLTIQRTQQEDSAVYLCASLFATEAFFGQGTRLTVV.